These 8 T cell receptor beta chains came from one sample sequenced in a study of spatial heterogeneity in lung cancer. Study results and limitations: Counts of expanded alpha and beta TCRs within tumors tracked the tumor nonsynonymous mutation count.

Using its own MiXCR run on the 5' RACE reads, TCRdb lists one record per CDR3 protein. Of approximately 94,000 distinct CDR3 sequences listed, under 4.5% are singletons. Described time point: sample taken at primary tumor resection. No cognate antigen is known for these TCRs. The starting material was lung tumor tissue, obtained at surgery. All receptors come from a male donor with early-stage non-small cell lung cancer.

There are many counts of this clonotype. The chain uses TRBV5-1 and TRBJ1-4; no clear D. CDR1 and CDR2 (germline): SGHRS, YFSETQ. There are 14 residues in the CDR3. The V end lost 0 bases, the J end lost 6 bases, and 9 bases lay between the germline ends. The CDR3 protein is CASSLGTRDEKLFF. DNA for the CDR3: TGCGCCAGCAGCTTGGGGACGAGGGATGAAAAACTGTTTTTT. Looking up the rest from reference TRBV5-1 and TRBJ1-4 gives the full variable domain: KAGVTQTPRYLIKTRGQQVTLSCSPISGHRSVSWYQQTPGQGLQFLFEYFSETQRNKGNFPGRFSGRQFSNSRSEMNVSTLELGDSALYLCASSLGTRDEKLFFGSGTQLSVL.

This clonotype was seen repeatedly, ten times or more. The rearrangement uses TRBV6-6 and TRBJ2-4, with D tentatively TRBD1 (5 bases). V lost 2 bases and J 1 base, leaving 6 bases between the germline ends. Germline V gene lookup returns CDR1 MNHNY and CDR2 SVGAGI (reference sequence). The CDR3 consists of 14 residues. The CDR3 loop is CASSYPGAKNIQYF. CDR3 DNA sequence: TGTGCCAGCAGTTACCCAGGGGCCAAAAACATTCAGTACTTC.

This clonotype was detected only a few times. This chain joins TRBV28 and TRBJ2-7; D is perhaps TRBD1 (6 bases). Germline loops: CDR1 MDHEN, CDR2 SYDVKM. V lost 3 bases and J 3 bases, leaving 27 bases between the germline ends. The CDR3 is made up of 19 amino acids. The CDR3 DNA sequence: TGTGCCAGCAGTTTTGAAGGGACATCGGGTCAAGGGGGTTACTACGAGCAGTACTTC. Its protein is CASSFEGTSGQGGYYEQYF.

The CDR3 here is CASSLVPNLGGYTF. The CDR3 bases are TGTGCCAGCAGCTTGGTGCCGAATCTGGGAGGCTACACCTTC. The chain couples TRBV5-5 to TRBJ1-2; D gene ambiguous. The CDR3 is 14 residues long. Germline V gene data show CDR1 as SGHKS and CDR2 as YYEKEE (reference sequence). V gave up 0 bases and J gave up 8 bases, with 14 bases separating them. Variable domain in full (rest from reference TRBV5-5 and TRBJ1-2): DAGVTQSPTHLIKTRGQQVTLRCSPISGHKSVSWYQQVLGQGPQFIFQYYEKEERGRGNFPDRFSARQFPNYSSELNVNALLLGDSALYLCASSLVPNLGGYTFGSGTRLTVV.

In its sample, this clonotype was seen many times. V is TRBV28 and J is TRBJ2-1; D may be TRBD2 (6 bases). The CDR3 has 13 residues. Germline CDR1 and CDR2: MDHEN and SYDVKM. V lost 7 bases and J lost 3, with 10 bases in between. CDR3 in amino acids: CASMDGSYNEQFF. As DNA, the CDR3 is TGTGCCAGCATGGACGGGAGCTACAATGAGCAGTTCTTC.

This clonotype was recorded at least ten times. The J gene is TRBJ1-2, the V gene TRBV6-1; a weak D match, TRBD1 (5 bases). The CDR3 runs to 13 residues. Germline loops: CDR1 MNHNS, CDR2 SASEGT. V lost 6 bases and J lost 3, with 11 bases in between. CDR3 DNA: TGTGCCAGCAGCGGACAAGACTACTATGGCTACACCTTC. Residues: CASSGQDYYGYTF.

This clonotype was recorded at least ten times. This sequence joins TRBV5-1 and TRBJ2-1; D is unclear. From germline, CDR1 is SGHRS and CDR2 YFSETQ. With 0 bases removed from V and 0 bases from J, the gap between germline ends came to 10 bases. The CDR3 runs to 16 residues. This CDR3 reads CASSLGPPSSYNEQFF. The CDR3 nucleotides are TGCGCCAGCAGCTTGGGACCGCCCAGCTCCTACAATGAGCAGTTCTTC.

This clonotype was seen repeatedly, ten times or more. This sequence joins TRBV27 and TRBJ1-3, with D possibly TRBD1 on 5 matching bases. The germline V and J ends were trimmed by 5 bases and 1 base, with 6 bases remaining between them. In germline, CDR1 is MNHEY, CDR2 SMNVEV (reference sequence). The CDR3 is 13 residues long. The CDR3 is CASSPGSGNTIYF. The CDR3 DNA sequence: TGTGCCAGCAGTCCAGGGTCTGGAAACACCATATATTTT.